These T cell receptor beta chains were read from a single sample in a study of early T cells in non-severe SARS-CoV-2 infection. Via MiXCR, TCRdb re-called the 5' RACE reads, giving one row per CDR3 protein. The sample records about 48,000 distinct CDR3 sequences, around 9.5% being singletons. Sequenced input: whole blood. The receptors were gathered from an adult who was a healthcare worker with PCR-confirmed SARS-CoV-2 infection or an uninfected control (not recorded which). Each CDR3 is given with its conserved first and last residue. Fields, in order: D gene, J gene, V gene, clone size, CDR3 DNA, CDR3 protein. D genes are given only for firm matches. A row's size may be missing; if present it is once, few, many or a size class.

>NA|TRBJ1-6|TRBV2|NA
TGTGCCAGCACGCCCGAAAGGGATTCACCCCTCCACTTT
CASTPERDSPLHF
>NA|TRBJ2-7|TRBV29-1|many
TGCAGCGTCTCCCCCGGGGCAGGGCGCATCTACGAGCAGTACTTC
CSVSPGAGRIYEQYF
>TRBD1|TRBJ1-3|TRBV18|NA
TGTGCCAGCTCACTCCAACCGACAGGGGTCCACTCTGGAAACACCACATATTTT
CASSLQPTGVHSGNTTYF
>NA|TRBJ2-5|TRBV21-1|NA
TGTGTCAGCAGCCCCAGACTAGCGTTGAGGGAGACCCAGTACTTC
CVSSPRLALRETQYF
>NA|TRBJ2-6|TRBV29-1|many
TGCAGCGTTGATCGAGGTTCCTCGAGCTCTGGGGCCAACGTCCTGACTTTC
CSVDRGSSSSGANVLTF
>TRBD2|TRBJ2-7|TRBV28|few
TGTGCCAGCAGATTCCGGGCTAGCGGGAGTATATTCGAGCAGTACTTC
CASRFRASGSIFEQYF
>TRBD1|TRBJ1-5|TRBV6-4|few
TGTGCCAGCAGTGAGGGTCCGACAGGGACCCGCCAGCCCCAGCATTTT
CASSEGPTGTRQPQHF
>NA|TRBJ1-6|TRBV29-1|many
TGCAGCGTTGAAGATCCTGTGGGGTCACCCCTCCACTTT
CSVEDPVGSPLHF
>NA|TRBJ1-2|TRBV6-5|NA
TGTGCCAGCAGTGACGGGGATCTCTATGGCTACACCTTC
CASSDGDLYGYTF
>NA|TRBJ1-2|TRBV12-5|many
TGTGCTAGTGGTTTGTGGAGAGGCCCACTCGGCTACACCTTC
CASGLWRGPLGYTF